The 9 T cell receptor beta chains presented below share a single source sample, sequenced in a study of shared clonotypes between healthy human individuals. Assay: immunoSEQ multiplex PCR; the TCRdb copy retains only in-frame clones and omits some. Of 100,000 or so clones in the sample, approximately 65% were seen once. Source material: memory CD8+ T cells sorted from blood. Subset in this sample: CD45RO+ cells pooled with CCR7-negative TemRA cells. The receptors were gathered from a woman in her thirties in good health.

Only one count was recorded for this clone. V gene TRBV11-2 combines with J gene TRBJ2-1; D perhaps matches TRBD1 (6 bases). CDR1 and CDR2 (germline): SGHAT, FQNNGV. Trimming removed 1 base at V and 6 bases at J, with 16 bases between. The CDR3 extends over 16 amino acids. The CDR3 here is CASSLAPAARGNEQFF. In DNA, the CDR3 is TGTGCCAGCAGCTTAGCCCCCGCGGCCAGGGGCAATGAGCAGTTCTTC. Based on the CDR3 plus reference TRBV11-2 and TRBJ2-1, the full variable domain is EAGVAQSPRYKIIEKRQSVAFWCNPISGHATLYWYQQILGQGPKLLIQFQNNGVVDDSQLPKDRFSAERLKGVDSTLKIQPAKLEDSAVYLCASSLAPAARGNEQFFGPGTRLTVL.

J is TRBJ1-4 and V is TRBV2; no definite D call. The CDR3 has 16 residues. The germline V gene has CDR1 SNHLY and CDR2 FYNNEI. V lost 4 bases to trimming and J lost 0 bases, with 12 bases between them. This chain's CDR3 is CASSAQLPATNEKLFF. Here the CDR3 DNA reads TGTGCCAGCAGTGCACAGCTCCCTGCAACTAATGAAAAACTGTTTTTT.

V and J are TRBV5-1 and TRBJ2-2; perhaps TRBD1 as D (6 bases). This CDR3 comprises 13 residues. Germline V gives CDR1 SGHRS, CDR2 YFSETQ. Trimming removed 0 bases at V and 10 bases at J, with 10 bases between. The CDR3 protein is CASSLDGQMELFF. DNA for the CDR3: TGCGCCAGCAGCTTGGACGGACAGATGGAGCTGTTTTTT.

In nucleotides, the CDR3 is TGTGCCACCAGCAGTTACCGGGCTGATGGCTACACCTTC. This gives the protein CATSSYRADGYTF. The chain has TRBV15 and TRBJ1-2; no clear D gene. Germline-derived CDR1 and CDR2 are LNHNV and YYDKDF (reference sequence). The CDR3 contains 13 residues. V was trimmed by 3 bases and J by 6 bases, leaving 11 bases between them.

This clone occurred a few times. The chain couples TRBV25-1 to TRBJ1-3; D unclear. Between the trimmed V and J ends, which lost 4 bases and 7 bases, there was a span of 17 bases. The CDR3 sequence is 15 residues long. Germline V gives CDR1 MGHDK, CDR2 SYGVNS. CDR3 region: CASSGRHSQINTIYF. CDR3 coding DNA: TGTGCCAGCAGTGGGAGACATTCACAGATTAACACCATATATTTT.

V and J are TRBV11-3 and TRBJ1-5; no clear D. Germline V gene sequence: CDR1 SGHNT, CDR2 YENEEA. Trimming took off 0 bases at V and 4 bases at J, with 10 bases between the two ends. CDR3 length equals 15 residues. CDR3 nucleotides: TGTGCCAGCAGCTTAGATGGGTCCGGGAATCAGCCCCAGCATTTT. Its protein product is CASSLDGSGNQPQHF.

V usage is TRBV5-1 and J usage is TRBJ1-1; 7 bases line up with TRBD1. Germline values: CDR1 SGHRS, CDR2 YFSETQ. This CDR3 is 15 amino acids long. Losses at the gene ends were 0 bases for V and 5 bases for J; bases not matched to a gene: 7. The CDR3 DNA reads TGCGCCAGCAGCTTGGTCGGCAGGGGGGAGACTGAAGCTTTCTTT. Its protein is CASSLVGRGETEAFF.

This clone has a count of ten or more. This sequence joins TRBV28 and TRBJ2-7; no clear D gene. Looked up from germline, CDR1 is MDHEN and CDR2 is SYDVKM. Trimming removed 10 bases at V and 4 bases at J, with 17 bases between. The CDR3 totals 13 residues. The CDR3: CATRFPPRYEQYF. CDR3 nucleotide sequence: TGTGCCACCAGATTCCCCCCCCGATACGAGCAGTACTTC.

This clone came up many times. The chain links TRBV25-1 to TRBJ1-5, with D unclear. Germline CDR1 reads MGHDK; CDR2 reads SYGVNS. CDR3 size: 17 residues. Trimming left V 1 base short and J 3 bases short, with 16 bases between. CDR3 amino acids: CASSESAKSVDNQPQHF. As DNA, the CDR3 is TGTGCCAGCAGTGAATCCGCAAAATCGGTGGACAATCAGCCCCAGCATTTT.